Listed below are T cell receptor beta chains from one sample, sequenced in a study of cytotoxic CD8 clonotypes in ibrutinib-treated CLL. Data came from immunoSEQ multiplex PCR; TCRdb stores just in-frame clones and leaves some out. The sample includes 150,000 to 200,000 clones, 70% to 90% seen only once; the top ten take around 3.1%. Here the sequenced sample was PBMCs, taken at disease progression, from a patient treated with ibrutinib. The source of these receptors is a human donor with chronic lymphocytic leukemia. Each CDR3 is given with its conserved first and last residue. A D gene is named only where the DNA matches it firmly. Rows give clone size only sometimes, using once, few, many, or a class for an expanded clone.

cdr3_aa	cdr3_nt	d_call	v_call	j_call	clone_size
CASSLLTSDSNEQFF	TGTGCCAGCAGCTTACTAACCTCGGACAGCAATGAGCAGTTCTTC	NA	TRBV11-2	TRBJ2-1	NA
CASSFTQNGELFF	TGTGCCAGCAGCTTTACCCAGAACGGGGAGCTGTTTTTT	NA	TRBV5-4	TRBJ2-2	NA
CSIGQGTDYTF	TGCAGTATCGGACAGGGGACCGACTACACCTTC	TRBD1	TRBV20-1	TRBJ1-2	NA
CSVQPPIREGQVNTEAFF	TGCAGCGTTCAGCCCCCAATCAGAGAGGGACAGGTGAACACTGAAGCTTTCTTT	TRBD1	TRBV29-1	TRBJ1-1	NA
CASSKGASGRDYTYEQYF	TGTGCCAGCAGCAAAGGGGCTAGCGGGAGGGATTATACCTACGAGCAGTACTTC	NA	TRBV21-1	TRBJ2-7	NA
CASSPAGQGTYEQYF	TGTGCCAGCAGCCCGGCGGGACAGGGTACCTACGAGCAGTACTTC	TRBD1	TRBV11-3	TRBJ2-7	NA
CAISSDRDISTDTQYF	TGTGCCATCAGTTCCGACAGAGATATAAGCACAGATACGCAGTATTTT	NA	TRBV10-3	TRBJ2-3	NA
CASSVSLLDEQYF	TGTGCCAGCAGCGTCTCCCTATTAGACGAGCAGTACTTC	NA	TRBV6-4	TRBJ2-7	NA
CASSYGGYEAFF	TGTGCCAGCAGTTACGGGGGATATGAAGCTTTCTTT	NA	TRBV6-6	TRBJ1-1	NA
CASSVVGQANTEAFF	TGTGCCAGCAGTGTTGTAGGTCAGGCGAACACTGAAGCTTTCTTT	NA	TRBV6-1	TRBJ1-1	NA
CASSDRDLQETQYF	TGTGCCAGCAGCGACCGGGACCTACAAGAGACCCAGTACTTC	NA	TRBV9	TRBJ2-5	few
CASSRGGGSEGDEQFF	TGTGCCAGCAGTCGGGGTGGCGGGAGTGAAGGCGATGAGCAGTTCTTC	TRBD2	TRBV6-6	TRBJ2-1	NA
CASSTKEQGLTNEKLFF	TGTGCCAGTAGTACCAAGGAACAGGGCCTCACTAATGAAAAACTGTTTTTT	NA	TRBV19	TRBJ1-4	NA
CASSRLPNPAYEQYF	TGTGCCAGCAGTCGACTTCCTAACCCAGCCTACGAGCAGTACTTC	NA	TRBV2	TRBJ2-7	NA
CASTQRVAGNTIYF	TGTGCCAGCACCCAGAGGGTGGCTGGAAACACCATATATTTT	NA	TRBV6-1	TRBJ1-3	once
CASSSVAGGRYETQYF	TGTGCCAGCAGCTCCGTTGCGGGGGGGCGTTATGAGACCCAGTACTTC	TRBD2	TRBV7-2	TRBJ2-5	NA
CASSFNFAGANVLTF	TGTGCCAGCAGTTTTAATTTCGCTGGGGCCAACGTCCTGACTTTC	NA	TRBV28	TRBJ2-6	NA
CATQRVNTEAFF	TGTGCCACCCAGAGGGTAAACACTGAAGCTTTCTTT	NA	TRBV6-5	TRBJ1-1	NA
CASSVAPSGASVYEQYF	TGTGCCAGCAGCGTGGCCCCCTCGGGGGCTTCAGTTTACGAGCAGTACTTC	NA	TRBV9	TRBJ2-7	NA
CASSHAVSYEQYF	TGTGCCAGCAGCCACGCAGTCTCGTACGAGCAGTACTTC	NA	TRBV7-9	TRBJ2-7	NA
CAWTGPMNTEAFF	TGTGCCTGGACCGGGCCTATGAACACTGAAGCTTTCTTT	NA	TRBV30	TRBJ1-1	NA
CASSSGTPNQPQHF	TGCGCCAGCAGCTCAGGGACACCCAATCAGCCCCAGCATTTT	NA	TRBV10-1	TRBJ1-5	few
CASRYLASGYYEQYF	TGTGCCAGCAGGTACCTAGCGAGCGGGTACTACGAGCAGTACTTC	NA	TRBV28	TRBJ2-7	NA
CASSLAGGGNTGELFF	TGCGCCAGCAGCTTGGCTGGGGGCGGGAACACCGGGGAGCTGTTTTTT	NA	TRBV5-1	TRBJ2-2	once
CASSWSSGTGVREQYF	TGTGCCAGCAGCTGGTCAAGTGGGACAGGGGTGCGCGAGCAGTACTTC	TRBD1	TRBV11-3	TRBJ2-7	NA
CASSLTGLAGAYEQYF	TGTGCCAGCAGCTTAACGGGACTAGCGGGAGCCTACGAGCAGTACTTC	TRBD2	TRBV7-2	TRBJ2-7	NA
CASSRQGARNQPQHF	TGTGCCAGCAGTCGACAGGGGGCTCGCAATCAGCCCCAGCATTTT	TRBD1	TRBV28	TRBJ1-5	once
CASSDGTGTYEQYF	TGTGCCAGCAGTGACGGGACGGGGACCTACGAGCAGTACTTC	NA	TRBV6-1	TRBJ2-7	NA
CASSPPGQGIQPQHF	TGTGCCAGTAGTCCACCGGGACAGGGTATTCAGCCCCAGCATTTT	TRBD1	TRBV19	TRBJ1-5	NA